The 24 T cell receptor beta chains reported below all come from one sample, sequenced in a study of T cells after somatic rescue of genetic block. Sequencing used immunoSEQ multiplex PCR; TCRdb keeps in-frame clones, though not all of them. The repertoire has roughly 120,000 clones, under 95% of them found once; the top ten carry about 1.5%. The specimen was peripheral blood mononuclear cells (PBMCs). The receptors come from a woman aged 18-35 years.

This chain uses TRBV19 with TRBJ2-2; 8 bases are shared with TRBD2. The CDR3 runs to 16 residues. CDR1 is LNHDA and CDR2 is SQIVND in the germline V gene (reference sequence). J was trimmed by 4 bases and V by 3 bases; bases with no gene match: 7. The CDR3 protein is CASSILAGRGTGELFF. CDR3 sequence (DNA): TGTGCCAGTAGTATCTTGGCCGGGAGGGGCACCGGGGAGCTGTTTTTT.

The chain carries TRBV4-3 and TRBJ2-3, with TRBD2 matching 8 bases. Trimming at V came to 5 bases and at J to 0 bases, leaving 7 bases not matched to a gene. Germline V CDR1 and CDR2: LGHNA, YSLEER. CDR3 length: 16 residues. DNA of the CDR3: TGCGCCAGCAGCGTCGCGGGGGGCGCTAGCACAGATACGCAGTATTTT. This codes for CASSVAGGASTDTQYF.

CDR3 loop: CASSYWSDEQYF. CDR3 coding DNA: TGTGCCAGCAGTTACTGGTCCGACGAGCAGTACTTC. The V and J genes are TRBV6-6 and TRBJ2-7; D unresolved. There are 12 residues in the CDR3. Trimming took off 1 base at V and 5 bases at J, with 6 bases between the two ends. CDR1 and CDR2 (germline): MNHNY, SVGAGI (reference sequence).

In DNA form, the CDR3 reads TGCGCCAGCAGCTTGGAGGCAGGGGGCTTGTACAATGAGCAGTTCTTC. Amino acid sequence: CASSLEAGGLYNEQFF. The rearrangement joins TRBV5-1 to TRBJ2-1, with 8 bases matching TRBD1. CDR3 length: 16 amino acids. CDR1 and CDR2 from the germline V gene are SGHRS and YFSETQ. V shed 0 bases and J 4 bases; nucleotides not matched to a gene: 6.

This chain connects TRBV7-3 to TRBJ2-5; D is tentatively TRBD1 or TRBD2 (5 bases each). V was trimmed by 2 bases and J by 2 bases, leaving 12 bases between them. This CDR3 contains 15 residues. Germline CDR1 reads SGHTA; CDR2 reads FQGTGA. The CDR3 bases are TGTGCCAGCAGCTTATCCGGGACCGGGCAAGAGACCCAGTACTTC. Protein product: CASSLSGTGQETQYF.

V usage is TRBV28 and J usage is TRBJ2-7; possible D gene TRBD2, 7 bases. This CDR3 contains 15 residues. Trimming left V 6 bases short and J 0 bases short, with 15 bases between. The germline gives CDR1 MDHEN, CDR2 SYDVKM. For the CDR3, the DNA is TGTGCCAGCAGCTCTGGGGGGGCCCACTCCTACGAGCAGTACTTC. Protein sequence: CASSSGGAHSYEQYF.

J is TRBJ1-1 and V is TRBV5-4; D might be TRBD1 (5 bases). CDR3 length equals 15 residues. The V gene lost 4 bases and the J gene lost 4 bases, with 17 bases spanning the gap. CDR1 is SGHNT and CDR2 is YYREEE in the germline V gene (reference sequence). CDR3 loop: CASSLGGSLGTEAFF. CDR3 DNA: TGTGCCAGCAGCCTGGGGGGGTCCCTCGGCACTGAAGCTTTCTTT. Together with reference TRBV5-4 and TRBJ1-1, the CDR3 gives the full variable domain: ETGVTQSPTHLIKTRGQQVTLRCSSQSGHNTVSWYQQALGQGPQFIFQYYREEENGRGNFPPRFSGLQFPNYSSELNVNALELDDSALYLCASSLGGSLGTEAFFGQGTRLTVV.

The chain couples TRBV5-6 to TRBJ2-7; 8 bases align to TRBD1. Germline V lookup: CDR1 SGHDT, CDR2 YYEEEE. The junction had 6 bases not matched to a gene; V was cut back by 3 bases and J by 4 bases. The CDR3 spans 14 residues. The CDR3 reads CASSSYRGIYEQYF. DNA of the CDR3: TGTGCCAGCAGCTCCTACAGGGGGATTTACGAGCAGTACTTC. Combining the CDR3 with reference TRBV5-6 and TRBJ2-7 gives the whole variable domain DAGVTQSPTHLIKTRGQQVTLRCSPKSGHDTVSWYQQALGQGPQFIFQYYEEEERQRGNFPDRFSGHQFPNYSSELNVNALLLGDSALYLCASSSYRGIYEQYFGPGTRLTVT.

The chain combines TRBV2 with TRBJ1-4, with D uncertain. Per germline, CDR1 SNHLY and CDR2 FYNNEI. V was trimmed by 2 bases and J by 6 bases, leaving 13 bases between them. This CDR3 comprises 15 residues. The CDR3 protein is CASSESAQRDEKLFF. CDR3 in DNA: TGTGCCAGCAGTGAAAGCGCTCAGAGGGATGAAAAACTGTTTTTT.

The chain uses TRBV19 and TRBJ2-2; D gene uncertain. V lost 7 bases, J lost 6 bases, and 6 bases lay in between. The CDR3 sequence is 11 residues long. Germline V CDR1 and CDR2: LNHDA, SQIVND (reference sequence). The CDR3 loop is CASKRAGELFF. The CDR3 DNA reads as TGTGCCAGTAAAAGAGCCGGGGAGCTGTTTTTT. The variable domain in full, completed from reference TRBV19 and TRBJ2-2, reads DGGITQSPKYLFRKEGQNVTLSCEQNLNHDAMYWYRQDPGQGLRLIYYSQIVNDFQKGDIAEGYSVSREKKESFPLTVTSAQKNPTAFYLCASKRAGELFFGEGSRLTVL.

The rearrangement uses TRBV27 and TRBJ2-2; D perhaps matches TRBD2 (6 bases). The CDR3 loop spans 18 amino acids. Trimming shortened V by 7 bases and J by 6 bases, and 27 bases separated the two germline ends. Germline V gives CDR1 MNHEY, CDR2 SMNVEV (reference sequence). CDR3 coding DNA: TGTGCCAGCACAGTATTCGGGGGACGGAACTACAGGTCCGGGGAGCTGTTTTTT. Translation gives CASTVFGGRNYRSGELFF.

The chain recombines TRBV4-1 with TRBJ2-3; D not certain. V lost 1 base to trimming and J lost 0 bases, with 11 bases between them. Germline values: CDR1 MGHRA, CDR2 YSYEKL. This CDR3 has 16 residues. The CDR3 DNA reads TGCGCCAGCAGCCAAGCGCACTCCTCTAGCACAGATACGCAGTATTTT. The encoded protein is CASSQAHSSSTDTQYF.

The CDR3 sequence: CASSFSLNTGELFF. In nucleotides, the CDR3 is TGTGCCAGCAGTTTTTCACTGAACACCGGGGAGCTGTTTTTT. The V gene is TRBV27, the J gene TRBJ2-2; no clear D. V lost 3 bases, J lost 1 base, and 6 bases lay in between. This CDR3 contains 14 residues. Germline V lookup: CDR1 MNHEY, CDR2 SMNVEV (reference sequence).

CDR3 region: CASSIGTGKGYTF. CDR3 bases: TGTGCCAGCAGCATCGGGACAGGGAAAGGCTACACCTTC. The rearrangement uses TRBV7-3 and TRBJ1-2; 9 bases line up with TRBD1. V was clipped by 5 bases and J by 8 bases; unmatched bases: 6. Germline-derived CDR1 and CDR2 are SGHTA and FQGTGA. This CDR3 is 13 amino acids long.

This clone has more than one count but fewer than ten. This chain joins TRBV9 and TRBJ1-2; TRBD1 might be the D (5 bases). The CDR3 has 12 residues. The germline V gene has CDR1 SGDLS and CDR2 YYNGEE. Trimming stripped 3 bases from V and 5 bases from J, with 8 bases between. The CDR3 protein is CASSAGIYGYTF. The CDR3, as DNA: TGTGCCAGCAGCGCAGGGATATATGGCTACACCTTC.

V usage is TRBV6-5 and J usage is TRBJ1-1; maybe TRBD1 (5 bases). This CDR3 comprises 13 residues. Germline CDR1 is MNHEY and CDR2 is SVGAGI. Trimming left V 6 bases short and J 4 bases short, with 12 bases between. For the CDR3, the DNA is TGTGCCAGCAGCCACGACAGCCCCACTGAAGCTTTCTTT. Its protein product is CASSHDSPTEAFF.

The chain uses TRBV2 and TRBJ1-4; 10 bases are a match to TRBD1. Germline V gene lookup returns CDR1 SNHLY and CDR2 FYNNEI. Losses at the gene ends were 6 bases for V and 8 bases for J; bases not matched to a gene: 15. This CDR3 is built from 17 residues. CDR3 amino acids: CASRTGTGAFIAEKLFF. CDR3 in DNA: TGTGCCAGCAGAACCGGGACAGGGGCCTTCATAGCGGAAAAACTGTTTTTT.

CDR3 DNA: TGTGCCAGCAGCTTAGGAGCGGGTGAAACAGATACGCAGTATTTT. This gives the protein CASSLGAGETDTQYF. V usage is TRBV11-3 and J usage is TRBJ2-3, with D perhaps TRBD2 (6 bases). The CDR3 sequence is 15 residues long. V dropped 1 base and J dropped 3 bases, with 11 bases sitting between them. Germline assignment: CDR1 SGHNT and CDR2 YENEEA.

The chain has TRBV19 and TRBJ1-2; D is perhaps TRBD1 (5 bases). CDR1 is LNHDA, CDR2 SQIVND, per germline (reference sequence). With 0 bases removed from V and 2 bases from J, the gap between germline ends came to 10 bases. The CDR3 totals 15 residues. The CDR3 region has the DNA TGTGCCAGTAGTATAGATCACTCAGGGAACTATGGCTACACCTTC. Translated: CASSIDHSGNYGYTF.

The chain uses TRBV2 and TRBJ2-5; D is perhaps TRBD1 or TRBD2 (5 bases each). Trimming took off 7 bases at V and 0 bases at J, with 12 bases between the two ends. The CDR3 length is 14 residues. From germline, CDR1 is SNHLY and CDR2 FYNNEI. CDR3 amino acids: CASTGTFNQETQYF. The CDR3, as DNA: TGTGCCAGCACCGGGACCTTCAACCAAGAGACCCAGTACTTC.

This sequence joins TRBV6-4 and TRBJ1-1; 11 bases line up with TRBD1. The germline CDR1 and CDR2 sequences are MRHNA and SNTAGT. This CDR3 has 14 amino acids. V shed 2 bases, J shed 8 bases, and the junction held 4 bases outside the gene matches. CDR3 residues: CASSDPGQGGEAFF. In DNA, the CDR3 is TGTGCCAGCAGTGACCCGGGACAGGGGGGGGAAGCTTTCTTT.

The CDR3 loop is CASSFTRSPGDYGYTF. The DNA of the CDR3 is TGTGCCAGCAGCTTCACCCGGTCCCCAGGTGACTATGGCTACACCTTC. V gene TRBV7-2 combines with J gene TRBJ1-2; no firm D call. The CDR3 is 16 amino acids. Trimming removed 3 bases from V and 3 bases from J, with 17 bases in between. The germline gives CDR1 SGHTA, CDR2 FQGNSA.

The chain has TRBV6-5 and TRBJ1-2; no definite D call. The CDR3 is 13 amino acids. Looked up from germline, CDR1 is MNHEY and CDR2 is SVGAGI. With 5 bases removed from V and 1 base from J, the gap between germline ends came to 8 bases. CDR3 loop: CASSRVDNYGYTF. DNA for the CDR3: TGTGCCAGCAGTCGGGTGGATAACTATGGCTACACCTTC.

The chain uses TRBV30 and TRBJ2-3; perhaps TRBD1 as D (6 bases). The CDR3 spans 13 residues. V dropped 3 bases and J dropped 6 bases, with 13 bases sitting between them. Germline values: CDR1 GTSNPN, CDR2 SVGIG (reference sequence). CDR3 in DNA: TGTGCCTGGAGAATTGGGGGCAAGGATACGCAGTATTTT. It specifies CAWRIGGKDTQYF.